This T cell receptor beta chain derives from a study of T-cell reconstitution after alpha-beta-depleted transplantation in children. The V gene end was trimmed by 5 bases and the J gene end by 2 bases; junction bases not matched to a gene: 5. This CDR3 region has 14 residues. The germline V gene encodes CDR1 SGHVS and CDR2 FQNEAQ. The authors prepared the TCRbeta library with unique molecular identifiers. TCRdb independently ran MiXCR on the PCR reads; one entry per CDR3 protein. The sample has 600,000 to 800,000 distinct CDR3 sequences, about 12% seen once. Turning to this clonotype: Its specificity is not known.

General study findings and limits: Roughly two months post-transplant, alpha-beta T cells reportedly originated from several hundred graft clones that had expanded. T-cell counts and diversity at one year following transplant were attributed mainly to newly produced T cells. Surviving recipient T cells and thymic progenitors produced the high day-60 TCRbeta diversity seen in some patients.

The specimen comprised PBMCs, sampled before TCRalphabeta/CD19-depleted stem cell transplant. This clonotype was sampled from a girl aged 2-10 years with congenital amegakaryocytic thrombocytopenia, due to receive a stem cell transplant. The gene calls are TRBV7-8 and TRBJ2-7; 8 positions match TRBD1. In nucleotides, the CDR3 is TGTGCCAGCAGCGGACAGGGTGGGACCTACGAGCAGTACTTC. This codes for CASSGQGGTYEQYF. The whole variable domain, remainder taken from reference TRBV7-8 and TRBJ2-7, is GAGVSQSPRYKVAKRGQDVALRCDPISGHVSLFWYQQALGQGPEFLTYFQNEAQLDKSGLPSDRFFAERPEGSVSTLKIQRTQQEDSAVYLCASSGQGGTYEQYFGPGTRLTVT.